Detailed here is one TCR beta chain. Its antigen is undetermined. V was cut by 9 bases and J by 3 bases, with 9 bases left in between. The CDR3 extends over 12 amino acids. CDR1 and CDR2 (germline): SGHRS, YFSETQ. This specimen comes from a study of T cell responses to AZD1222 COVID-19 vaccine. Whole-study findings and limits: Donors were mostly white British, more females; clonal diversity possibly underestimated. Seropositive AZD1222 recipients at baseline numbered only five to seven.

Assay: immunoSEQ multiplex PCR; the TCRdb copy retains only in-frame clones and omits some. The profile shows 65,000 to 75,000 clones, 80% to 90% of them singletons. The sample was peripheral blood, taken on day 0 of AZD1222 vaccination. This clonotype was sampled from an adult in good health. This chain connects TRBV5-1 to TRBJ2-2, with D uncertain. The CDR3 is CATRRDTGELFF. In DNA, the CDR3 is TGCGCCACCCGACGGGACACCGGGGAGCTGTTTTTT.